Detailed here is one TCR beta chain. The junction shows a germline mismatch at one end, possibly a read error. The method was immunoSEQ multiplex PCR; TCRdb's version includes in-frame clones alone and lacks a portion of them. The sample holds about 300,000 clones; over 65% are singletons and the top ten take approximately 10%. Naive CD45RA+ and memory CD45RA-negative subsets were split from CD4+ cells. This specimen belongs to a study of shared clonotypes between healthy human individuals. This CDR3 is built from 14 residues. Germline CDR1 SGHDT, CDR2 YYEEEE. Source material: memory CD4+ T cells sorted from blood. Subset reported: CD45RA-negative fraction. This chain links TRBV5-6 with TRBJ2-5; possible D gene TRBD1, 5 bases. The source of this sequence is a man aged 25-40 years in good health. DNA of the CDR3: TGTGCCAGCGGCTTACAGGCGCTGGGGGAGACCCAGTACTTC. This encodes CASGLQALGETQYF.